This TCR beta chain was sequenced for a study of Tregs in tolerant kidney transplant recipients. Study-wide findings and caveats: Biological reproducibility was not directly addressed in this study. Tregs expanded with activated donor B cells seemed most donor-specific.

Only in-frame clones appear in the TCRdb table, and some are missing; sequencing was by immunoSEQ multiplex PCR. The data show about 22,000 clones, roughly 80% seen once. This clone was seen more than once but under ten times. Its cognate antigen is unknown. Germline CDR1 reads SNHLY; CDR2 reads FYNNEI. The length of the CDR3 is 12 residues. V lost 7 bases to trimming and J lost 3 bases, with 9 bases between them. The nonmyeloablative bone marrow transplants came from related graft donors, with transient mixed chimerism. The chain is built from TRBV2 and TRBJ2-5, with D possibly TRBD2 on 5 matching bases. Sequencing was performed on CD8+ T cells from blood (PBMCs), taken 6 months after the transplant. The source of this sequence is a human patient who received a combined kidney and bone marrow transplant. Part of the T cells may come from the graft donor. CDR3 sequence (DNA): TGTGCCAGCATTTTCGGGAAAGAGACCCAGTACTTC. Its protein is CASIFGKETQYF.